Sequencing of this T cell receptor (beta chain) was carried out in a study of T cells in pancreatic ductal adenocarcinoma. Overall study findings and caveats: Mean clonality was roughly 0.1 in tumors and approximately 0.072 in blood, not significantly different. Blood had more productive templates and roughly 8-fold more unique clonotypes than tumor.

The assay was immunoSEQ multiplex PCR, and TCRdb's table has in-frame clones only and misses some. The profile shows more than 85,000 clones, nearly 95% of them singletons. As regards this clone: The antigen is unknown.

The selected patients with pancreatic ductal adenocarcinoma had surgery but no neoadjuvant therapy. Germline CDR1 reads WSHSY; CDR2 reads SAAADI. This CDR3 region has 15 residues. V was cut by 5 bases and J by 4 bases, with 16 bases left in between. Sequencing used PBMCs. The chain employs TRBV10-2 and TRBJ2-3; D might be TRBD2 (6 bases). This clonotype originated in a human donor with pancreatic ductal adenocarcinoma. The CDR3 nucleotides read TGCGCCAGCAGTAGCGGGCCCCCGGGTGCAGATACGCAGTATTTT. Residues: CASSSGPPGADTQYF.